Following are 7 T cell receptor beta chains from one sample sequenced in a study of siplizumab effects on memory and regulatory T cells. Repertoires were generated with immunoSEQ multiplex PCR, while TCRdb's copy carries only in-frame clones and drops some. The profile shows roughly 69,000 clones, around 78% of them singletons. The sequenced sample consisted of memory CD4+ T cells sorted from blood. The receptors were gathered from a human donor in good health.

The chain uses TRBV11-2 and TRBJ2-2; TRBD1 might be the D (6 bases). Deletions cut 4 bases from V and 3 bases from J, with 15 bases between. Germline loops: CDR1 SGHAT, CDR2 FQNNGV. The CDR3 is 16 residues long. The CDR3 coding sequence is TGTGCCAGCAGCTCAAGACAGGTTGGGGACACCGGGGAGCTGTTTTTT. Its protein product is CASSSRQVGDTGELFF.

V and J are TRBV27 and TRBJ1-1; D remains ambiguous. Trimming stripped 5 bases from V and 1 base from J, with 11 bases between. Germline V gives CDR1 MNHEY, CDR2 SMNVEV (reference sequence). This CDR3 comprises 14 residues. CDR3 sequence (DNA): TGTGCCAGCAGTCCCCGTGGTTGGAACACTGAAGCTTTCTTT. This codes for CASSPRGWNTEAFF.

The chain has TRBV6-1 and TRBJ2-7; 11 bases match TRBD2. The germline V gene has CDR1 MNHNS and CDR2 SASEGT. There are 14 residues in the CDR3. V lost 6 bases and J lost 7; bases outside the gene matches: 8. Here the CDR3 DNA reads TGTGCCAGCAGGGATAGCGGGGGGGCCGGGGAGCAGTACTTC. Translated, it gives CASRDSGGAGEQYF.

This clone was seen a single time. The J gene is TRBJ2-3, the V gene TRBV2; tentatively, D is TRBD2 (5 bases). This CDR3 has 14 amino acids. Germline assignment: CDR1 SNHLY and CDR2 FYNNEI. V lost 9 bases and J 2 bases, leaving 15 bases between the germline ends. The CDR3 region has the DNA TGTGCCAGTACGGGGTGGAGAAACACAGATACGCAGTATTTT. Translated: CASTGWRNTDTQYF. Full variable domain (missing parts from reference TRBV2 and TRBJ2-3): EPEVTQTPSHQVTQMGQEVILRCVPISNHLYFYWYRQILGQKVEFLVSFYNNEISEKSEIFDDQFSVERPDGSNFTLKIRSTKLEDSAMYFCASTGWRNTDTQYFGPGTRLTVL.

This CDR3 is CASSLDPRVDSRLATNEKLFF. CDR3 DNA sequence: TGTGCCAGCAGCTTAGATCCCAGGGTTGACAGCCGACTTGCAACTAATGAAAAACTGTTTTTT. The J gene is TRBJ1-4, the V gene TRBV7-4, with D maybe TRBD1 (5 bases). V was trimmed by 1 base and J by 0 bases, leaving 24 bases between them. From germline, CDR1 is SGHVT and CDR2 SQSDAQ. The CDR3 length is 21 residues.

V usage is TRBV7-2 and J usage is TRBJ1-5; D remains ambiguous. The CDR3 extends over 15 amino acids. The V gene lost 2 bases and the J gene lost 8 bases, with 16 bases spanning the gap. Per germline, CDR1 SGHTA and CDR2 FQGNSA. CDR3 protein: CASSLSWAPEEPQHF. For the CDR3, the DNA is TGTGCCAGCAGCTTATCATGGGCCCCGGAGGAGCCCCAGCATTTT.

V usage is TRBV2 and J usage is TRBJ2-7; no firm D call. CDR3 length: 12 amino acids. The germline gives CDR1 SNHLY, CDR2 FYNNEI. Trimming left V 7 bases short and J 2 bases short, with 9 bases between. The CDR3 loop reads CASTITTYEQYF. The CDR3 DNA reads TGTGCCAGCACCATAACTACCTACGAGCAGTACTTC. The full variable domain, with the rest looked up from reference TRBV2 and TRBJ2-7, is EPEVTQTPSHQVTQMGQEVILRCVPISNHLYFYWYRQILGQKVEFLVSFYNNEISEKSEIFDDQFSVERPDGSNFTLKIRSTKLEDSAMYFCASTITTYEQYFGPGTRLTVT.